This paragraph covers one T cell receptor (beta chain) sequence. Its antigen remains unknown. The sample belongs to a study of shared clonotypes between healthy human individuals. The overall study: Three CD4 naive, three CD4 memory, two CD8 naive and one CD8 memory plate were used per donor.

Only Caucasian adults living in Nashville, Tennessee served as donors. CD4+ cell separation produced CD45RA+ naive and CD45RA-negative memory subsets. The repertoire was sequenced with immunoSEQ multiplex PCR; TCRdb's copy has only in-frame clones and lacks some. The data show some 1.1 million clones, 60% to 80% seen once. General observations from the study: Sampling was confined to blood; repertoires within tissues likely differ.

The CDR3 spans 14 residues. Per the germline V gene, CDR1 is MDHEN and CDR2 is SYDVKM. V dropped 8 bases and J dropped 5 bases, with 15 bases sitting between them. This TCR derives from a man aged 18 to 29 in good health. Some clones in this sample may be carry-over from other donors' samples. The V gene is TRBV28, the J gene TRBJ1-4; maybe TRBD1 (6 bases). Sequencing used memory CD4+ T cells from PBMCs. Subset indicated: CD45RA-negative fraction. The CDR3 spells CASRWGALNEKLFF. The CDR3 bases are TGTGCCAGCCGCTGGGGGGCCTTAAATGAAAAACTGTTTTTT.